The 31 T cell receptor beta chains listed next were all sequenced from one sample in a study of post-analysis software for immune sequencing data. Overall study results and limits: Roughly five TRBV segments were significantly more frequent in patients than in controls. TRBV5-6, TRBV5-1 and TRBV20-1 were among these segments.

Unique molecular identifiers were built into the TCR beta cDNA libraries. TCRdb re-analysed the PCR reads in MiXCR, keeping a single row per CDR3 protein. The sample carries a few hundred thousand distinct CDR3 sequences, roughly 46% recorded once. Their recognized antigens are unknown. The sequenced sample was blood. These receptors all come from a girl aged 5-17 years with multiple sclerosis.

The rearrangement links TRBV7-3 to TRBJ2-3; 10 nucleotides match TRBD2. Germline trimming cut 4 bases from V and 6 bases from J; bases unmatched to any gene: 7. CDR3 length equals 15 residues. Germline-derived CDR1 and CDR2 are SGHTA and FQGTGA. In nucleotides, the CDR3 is TGTGCCAGCAGCTCCTTAGCGGGAGGAGGGGATACGCAGTATTTT. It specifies CASSSLAGGGDTQYF.

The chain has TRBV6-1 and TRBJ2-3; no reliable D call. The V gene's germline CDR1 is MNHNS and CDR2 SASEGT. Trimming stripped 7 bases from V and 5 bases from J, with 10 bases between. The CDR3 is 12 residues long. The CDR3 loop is CASMGPVDTQYF. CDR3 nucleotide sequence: TGTGCCAGCATGGGCCCAGTAGATACGCAGTATTTT.

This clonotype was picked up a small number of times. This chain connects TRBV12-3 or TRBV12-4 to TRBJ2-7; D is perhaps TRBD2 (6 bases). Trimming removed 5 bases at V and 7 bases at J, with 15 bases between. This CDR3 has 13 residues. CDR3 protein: CASSGLGGREQYF. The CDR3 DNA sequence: TGTGCCAGCAGTGGGCTCGGAGGGAGAGAGCAGTACTTC.

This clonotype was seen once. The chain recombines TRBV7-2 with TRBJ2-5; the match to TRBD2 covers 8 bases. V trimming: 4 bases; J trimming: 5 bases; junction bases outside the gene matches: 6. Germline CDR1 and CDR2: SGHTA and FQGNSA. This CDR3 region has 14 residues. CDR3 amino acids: CASSSAGAGETQYF. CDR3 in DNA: TGTGCCAGCAGCTCAGCGGGGGCTGGGGAGACCCAGTACTTC.

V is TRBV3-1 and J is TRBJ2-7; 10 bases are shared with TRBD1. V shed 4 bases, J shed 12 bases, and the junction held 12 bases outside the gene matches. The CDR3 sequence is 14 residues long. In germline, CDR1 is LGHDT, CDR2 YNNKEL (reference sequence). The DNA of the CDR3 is TGTGCCAGCAGCCCCCGGGACAGGGGTCGCGTTCGGTACTTC. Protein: CASSPRDRGRVRYF.

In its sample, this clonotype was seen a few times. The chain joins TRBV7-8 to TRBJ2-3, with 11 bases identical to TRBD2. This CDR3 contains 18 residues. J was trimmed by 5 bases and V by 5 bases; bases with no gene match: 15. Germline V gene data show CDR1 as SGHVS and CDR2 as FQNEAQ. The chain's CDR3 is CASSPRDSQGLAGDTQYF. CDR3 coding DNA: TGTGCCAGCAGCCCCCGGGACAGCCAAGGACTAGCGGGAGATACGCAGTATTTT.

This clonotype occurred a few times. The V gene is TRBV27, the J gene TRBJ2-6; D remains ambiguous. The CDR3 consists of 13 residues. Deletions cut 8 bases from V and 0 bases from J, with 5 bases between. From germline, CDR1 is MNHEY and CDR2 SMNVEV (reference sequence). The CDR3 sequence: CASGISGANVLTF. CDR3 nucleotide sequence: TGTGCCAGCGGGATCTCTGGGGCCAACGTCCTGACTTTC.

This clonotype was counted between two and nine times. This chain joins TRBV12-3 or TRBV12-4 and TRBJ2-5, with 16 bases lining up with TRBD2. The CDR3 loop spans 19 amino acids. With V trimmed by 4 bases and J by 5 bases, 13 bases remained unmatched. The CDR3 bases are TGTGCCAGCAGTTCACCGGGACTAGCGGGAGGGCCCTTTGGGGAGACCCAGTACTTC. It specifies CASSSPGLAGGPFGETQYF.

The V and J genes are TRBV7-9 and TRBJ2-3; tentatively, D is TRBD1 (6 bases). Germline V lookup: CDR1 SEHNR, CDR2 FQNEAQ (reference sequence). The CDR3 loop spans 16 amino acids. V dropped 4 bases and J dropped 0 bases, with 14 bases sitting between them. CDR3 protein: CASSSLGGFSTDTQYF. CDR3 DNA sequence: TGTGCCAGCAGCTCCTTAGGGGGATTTAGCACAGATACGCAGTATTTT. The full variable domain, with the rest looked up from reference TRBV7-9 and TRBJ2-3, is DTGVSQNPRHKITKRGQNVTFRCDPISEHNRLYWYRQTLGQGPEFLTYFQNEAQLEKSRLLSDRFSAERPKGSFSTLEIQRTEQGDSAMYLCASSSLGGFSTDTQYFGPGTRLTVL.

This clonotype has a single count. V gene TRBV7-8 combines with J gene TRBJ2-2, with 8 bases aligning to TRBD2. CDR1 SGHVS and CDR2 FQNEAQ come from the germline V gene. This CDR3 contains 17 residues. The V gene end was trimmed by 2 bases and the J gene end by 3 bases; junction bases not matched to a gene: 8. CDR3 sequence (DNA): TGTGCCAGCAGCTTAAGGACCAGCGGGAGATACACCGGGGAGCTGTTTTTT. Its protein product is CASSLRTSGRYTGELFF.

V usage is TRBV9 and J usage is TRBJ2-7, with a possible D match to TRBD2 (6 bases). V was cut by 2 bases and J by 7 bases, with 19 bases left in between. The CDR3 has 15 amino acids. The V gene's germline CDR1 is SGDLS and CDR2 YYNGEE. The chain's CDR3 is CASSVQAGTYNEQYF. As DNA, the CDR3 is TGTGCCAGCAGCGTCCAAGCGGGCACCTACAATGAGCAGTACTTC.

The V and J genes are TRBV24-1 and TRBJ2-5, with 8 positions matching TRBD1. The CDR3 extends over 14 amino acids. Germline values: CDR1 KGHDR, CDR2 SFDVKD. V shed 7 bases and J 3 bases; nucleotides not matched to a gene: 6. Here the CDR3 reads CATRDPTGEETQYF. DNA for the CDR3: TGTGCCACCAGGGACCCGACAGGGGAAGAGACCCAGTACTTC.

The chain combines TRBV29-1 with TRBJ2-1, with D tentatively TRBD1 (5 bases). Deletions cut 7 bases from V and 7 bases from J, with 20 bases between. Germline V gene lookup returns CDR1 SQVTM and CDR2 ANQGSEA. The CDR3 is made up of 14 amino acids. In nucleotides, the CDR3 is TGCAGCGGCATCAAGGGGCCCCTGGGGAATGAGCAGTTCTTC. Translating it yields CSGIKGPLGNEQFF.

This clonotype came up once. This CDR3 reads CASSLRQGMGSYEQYF. The CDR3 region has the DNA TGTGCCAGCAGCCTTCGACAGGGGATGGGTTCCTACGAGCAGTACTTC. This chain uses TRBV7-8 with TRBJ2-7, with TRBD1 identical over 8 bases. Looked up from germline, CDR1 is SGHVS and CDR2 is FQNEAQ. V lost 5 bases, J lost 1 base, and 10 bases stayed unmatched. The CDR3 is made up of 16 amino acids.

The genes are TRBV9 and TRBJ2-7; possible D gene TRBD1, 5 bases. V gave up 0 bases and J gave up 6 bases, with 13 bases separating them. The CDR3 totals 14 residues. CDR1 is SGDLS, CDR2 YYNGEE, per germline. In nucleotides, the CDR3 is TGTGCCAGCAGCGTAGTCGGCCAGGGTGGCGAGCAGTACTTC. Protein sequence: CASSVVGQGGEQYF.

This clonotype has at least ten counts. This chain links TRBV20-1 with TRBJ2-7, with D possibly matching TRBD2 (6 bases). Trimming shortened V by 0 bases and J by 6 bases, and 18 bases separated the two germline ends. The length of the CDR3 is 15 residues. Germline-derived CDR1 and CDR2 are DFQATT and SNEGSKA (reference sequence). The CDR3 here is CSARDHLSGVGEQYF. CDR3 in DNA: TGCAGTGCTAGAGATCACCTCTCGGGGGTGGGCGAGCAGTACTTC.

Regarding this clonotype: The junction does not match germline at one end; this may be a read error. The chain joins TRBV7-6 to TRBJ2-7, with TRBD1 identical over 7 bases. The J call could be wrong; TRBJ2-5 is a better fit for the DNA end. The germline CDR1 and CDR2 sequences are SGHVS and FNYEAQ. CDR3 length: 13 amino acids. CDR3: CANSWDSVGTQYF. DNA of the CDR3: TGTGCCAACAGCTGGGACAGTGTGGGGACCCAGTACTTC.

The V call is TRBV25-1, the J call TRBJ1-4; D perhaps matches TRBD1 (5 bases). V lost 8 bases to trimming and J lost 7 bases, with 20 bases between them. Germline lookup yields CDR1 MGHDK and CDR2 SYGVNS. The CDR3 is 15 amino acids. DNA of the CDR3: TGTGCCAGCTTAGGTTCCAGGCGGGGGTCTGAAAAACTGTTTTTT. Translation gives CASLGSRRGSEKLFF.

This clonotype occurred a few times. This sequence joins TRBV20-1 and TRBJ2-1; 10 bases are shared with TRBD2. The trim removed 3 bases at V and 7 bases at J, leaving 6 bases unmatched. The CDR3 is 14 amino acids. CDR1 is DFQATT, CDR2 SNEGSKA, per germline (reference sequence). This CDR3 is CSASGSGRANEQFF. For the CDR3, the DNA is TGCAGTGCTAGTGGCAGCGGGAGGGCTAATGAGCAGTTCTTC.

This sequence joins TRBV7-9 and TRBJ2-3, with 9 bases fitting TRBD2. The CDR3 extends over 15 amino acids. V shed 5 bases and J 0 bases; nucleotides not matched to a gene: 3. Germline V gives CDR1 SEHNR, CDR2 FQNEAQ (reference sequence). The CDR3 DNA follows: TGTGCCAGCAGCCCTAGCGGGGATAGCACAGATACGCAGTATTTT. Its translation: CASSPSGDSTDTQYF.

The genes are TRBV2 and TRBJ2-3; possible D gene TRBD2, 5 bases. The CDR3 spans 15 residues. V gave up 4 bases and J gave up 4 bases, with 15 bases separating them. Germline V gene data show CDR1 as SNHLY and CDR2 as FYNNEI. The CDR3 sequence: CASSGTSSSADTQYF. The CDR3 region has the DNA TGTGCCAGCAGTGGAACTAGTTCCAGTGCAGATACGCAGTATTTT.

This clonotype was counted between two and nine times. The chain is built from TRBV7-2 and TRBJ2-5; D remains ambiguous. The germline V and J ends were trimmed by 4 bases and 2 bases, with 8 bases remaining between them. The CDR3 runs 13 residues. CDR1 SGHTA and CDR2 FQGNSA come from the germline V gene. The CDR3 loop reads CASSSHDQETQYF. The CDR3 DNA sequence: TGTGCCAGCAGCTCCCACGATCAAGAGACCCAGTACTTC.

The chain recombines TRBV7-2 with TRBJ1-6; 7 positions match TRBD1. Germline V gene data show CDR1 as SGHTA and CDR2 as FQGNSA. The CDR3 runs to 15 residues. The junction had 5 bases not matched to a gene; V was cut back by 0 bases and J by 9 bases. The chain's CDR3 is CASSLAWDRFSPLHF. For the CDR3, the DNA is TGTGCCAGCAGCTTAGCCTGGGACAGATTTTCACCCCTCCACTTT.

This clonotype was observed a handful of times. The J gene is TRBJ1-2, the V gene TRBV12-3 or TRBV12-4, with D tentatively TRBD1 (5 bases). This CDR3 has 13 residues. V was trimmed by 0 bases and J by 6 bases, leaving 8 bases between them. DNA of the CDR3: TGTGCCAGCAGTTTAGCCAGGGTGGATGGCTACACCTTC. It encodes CASSLARVDGYTF.

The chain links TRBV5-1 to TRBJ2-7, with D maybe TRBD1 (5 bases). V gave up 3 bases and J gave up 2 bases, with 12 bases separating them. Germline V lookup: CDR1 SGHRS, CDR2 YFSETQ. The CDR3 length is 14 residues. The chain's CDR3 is CASSSQGVAYEQYF. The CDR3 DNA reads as TGCGCCAGCAGCTCCCAGGGTGTCGCCTACGAGCAGTACTTC.

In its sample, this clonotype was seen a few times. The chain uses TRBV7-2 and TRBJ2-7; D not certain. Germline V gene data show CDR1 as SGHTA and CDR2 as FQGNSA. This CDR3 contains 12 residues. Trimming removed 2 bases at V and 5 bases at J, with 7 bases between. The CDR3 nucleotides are TGTGCCAGCAGCTTACAAACAGACGAGCAGTACTTC. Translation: CASSLQTDEQYF.

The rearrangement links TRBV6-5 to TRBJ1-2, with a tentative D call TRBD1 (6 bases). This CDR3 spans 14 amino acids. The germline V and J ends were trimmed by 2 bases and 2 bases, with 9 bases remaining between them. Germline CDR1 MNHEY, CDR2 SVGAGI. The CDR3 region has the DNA TGTGCCAGCAGTTACAACAGGGCGAACTATGGCTACACCTTC. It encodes CASSYNRANYGYTF.

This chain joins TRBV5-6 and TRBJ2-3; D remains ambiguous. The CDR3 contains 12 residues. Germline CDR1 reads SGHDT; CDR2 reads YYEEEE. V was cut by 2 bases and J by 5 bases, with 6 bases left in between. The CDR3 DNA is TGTGCCAGCAGCTTTTGGGAAGATACGCAGTATTTT. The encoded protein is CASSFWEDTQYF.

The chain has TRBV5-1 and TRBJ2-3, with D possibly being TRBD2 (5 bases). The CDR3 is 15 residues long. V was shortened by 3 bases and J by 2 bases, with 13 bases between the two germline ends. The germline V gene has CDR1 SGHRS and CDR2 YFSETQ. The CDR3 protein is CASSSTSPLTDTQYF. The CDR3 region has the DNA TGCGCCAGCAGCTCAACTAGTCCGCTCACAGATACGCAGTATTTT. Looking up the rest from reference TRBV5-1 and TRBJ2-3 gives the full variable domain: KAGVTQTPRYLIKTRGQQVTLSCSPISGHRSVSWYQQTPGQGLQFLFEYFSETQRNKGNFPGRFSGRQFSNSRSEMNVSTLELGDSALYLCASSSTSPLTDTQYFGPGTRLTVL.

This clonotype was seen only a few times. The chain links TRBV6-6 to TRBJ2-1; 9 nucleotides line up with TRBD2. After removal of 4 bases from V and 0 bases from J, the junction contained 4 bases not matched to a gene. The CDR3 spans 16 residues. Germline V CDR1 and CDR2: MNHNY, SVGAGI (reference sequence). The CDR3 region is CASSSNSGSSYNEQFF. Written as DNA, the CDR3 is TGTGCCAGCAGTTCCAATAGCGGGAGCTCCTACAATGAGCAGTTCTTC.

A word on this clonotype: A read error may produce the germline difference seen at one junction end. CDR3 amino acids: CSVVPGGEAFF. The DNA of the CDR3 is TGTAGCGTTGTCCCTGGCGGGGAAGCTTTCTTT. This chain uses TRBV29-1 with TRBJ1-1, with D uncertain. Germline-derived CDR1 and CDR2 are SQVTM and ANQGSEA. The CDR3 consists of 11 residues.